The 30 T cell receptor beta chains reported below all come from one sample, sequenced in a study of CD8+CD57+ T cells in acquired aplastic anemia (dated by TCRdb to between 2018 and 2020). TCRdb names Illumina HiSeq 2000 as the instrument used. TCR beta VDJ combination and CDR3 sequence profiling used genomic DNA as the template. The public reads were reprocessed in TCRdb via fastp at Q25 and MiXCR, keeping in-frame beta chains. Every distinct CDR3 protein forms one entry, paired with its most common genes and DNA. For this sample there are roughly 63,000 distinct CDR3 sequences; roughly half appear just once. About 8% of the sample comes from the top ten. Source material: sorted CD4+, CD8+, or CD8+CD57+ T cells (not recorded which) from PBMCs. All receptors derive from a human donor in good health, serving as a control.

Comment on this clonotype: This CDR3 fails to terminate in the conserved phenylalanine or tryptophan, so it likely reflects a read error. The chain combines TRBV20-1 with TRBJ2-3, with TRBD2 identical over 11 bases. Trimming took 4 bases from V and 1 from J; bases not matched to a gene: 4. CDR3 length: 15 amino acids. In germline, CDR1 is DFQATT, CDR2 SNEGSKA (reference sequence). The CDR3 nucleotides are TGCAGTGCTAATCGACTAGCGGGACGCACAGATACGCAGTATTCT. Translating gives CSANRLAGRTDTQYS.

The chain links TRBV20-1 to TRBJ1-5; a weak D match, TRBD1 (5 bases). Germline assignment: CDR1 DFQATT and CDR2 SNEGSKA (reference sequence). Trimming left V 5 bases short and J 3 bases short, with 14 bases between. The length of the CDR3 is 14 residues. The CDR3 bases are TGCAGTGCTGGGGGGAGGGTAGACAATCAGCCCCAGCATTTT. Encoded protein: CSAGGRVDNQPQHF.

This clonotype was counted many times. This chain connects TRBV27 to TRBJ1-5, with TRBD1 matching over 12 bases. Germline CDR1 reads MNHEY; CDR2 reads SMNVEV (reference sequence). This CDR3 has 16 residues. The ends lost 6 bases at V and 7 bases at J; junction bases unmatched: 10. Written as DNA, the CDR3 is TGTGCCAGCAGCAACACCGGGACAGGGGGCCTACAGCCCCAGCATTTT. It is translated as CASSNTGTGGLQPQHF.

The J gene is TRBJ2-7, the V gene TRBV15; 9 bases fit TRBD1. V lost 1 base and J lost 1; bases outside the gene matches: 2. Germline V CDR1 and CDR2: LNHNV, YYDKDF (reference sequence). The CDR3 runs to 15 residues. The CDR3 bases are TGTGCCACCAGCAGAGGGACAGGGGAATCCTACGAGCAGTACTTC. This gives the protein CATSRGTGESYEQYF.

V gene TRBV20-1 combines with J gene TRBJ1-5; 10 nucleotides align to TRBD1. The CDR3 loop spans 13 amino acids. CDR1 and CDR2 from the germline V gene are DFQATT and SNEGSKA (reference sequence). Losses at the gene ends were 5 bases for V and 4 bases for J; bases not matched to a gene: 2. For the CDR3, the DNA is TGCAGTGCTTGGACAGGGGGAAATCAGCCCCAGCATTTT. It yields the protein CSAWTGGNQPQHF.

The CDR3 region is CASSQDFGQGVEQYF. The CDR3 region has the DNA TGCGCCAGCAGCCAAGACTTCGGACAGGGTGTAGAGCAGTACTTC. This chain joins TRBV4-3 and TRBJ2-7; 8 positions agree with TRBD1. There are 15 residues in the CDR3. The germline CDR1 and CDR2 sequences are LGHNA and YSLEER. V shed 0 bases and J 7 bases; nucleotides not matched to a gene: 8.

The V call is TRBV2, the J call TRBJ1-6, with unresolved D. This CDR3 spans 12 amino acids. V was pared by 6 bases and J by 9 bases, with 9 bases between. Germline lookup yields CDR1 SNHLY and CDR2 FYNNEI. CDR3: CASSLDASPLHF. The DNA of the CDR3 is TGTGCCAGCAGCCTCGACGCTTCACCCCTCCACTTT.

The chain links TRBV25-1 to TRBJ1-2; possibly TRBD1 for D (6 bases). V gave up 4 bases and J gave up 1 base, with 16 bases separating them. The germline CDR1 and CDR2 sequences are MGHDK and SYGVNS. This CDR3 region has 16 residues. CDR3 in amino acids: CASSASGTFINYGYTF. In DNA, the CDR3 is TGTGCCAGCAGTGCCTCCGGGACATTCATTAACTATGGCTACACCTTC.

This clonotype was seen ten or more times. CDR3 DNA: TGTGCCAGCAGTGACCAGATACAACAAGAGACCCAGTACTTC. This codes for CASSDQIQQETQYF. The V gene is TRBV2, the J gene TRBJ2-5; no clear D. The CDR3 extends over 14 amino acids. Germline lookup yields CDR1 SNHLY and CDR2 FYNNEI. V was pared by 3 bases and J by 2 bases, with 10 bases between.

This clonotype was picked up many times. The chain has TRBV5-1 and TRBJ2-7, with D maybe TRBD2 (6 bases). This CDR3 is built from 14 residues. Between the trimmed V and J ends, which lost 4 bases and 4 bases, there was a span of 15 bases. Germline CDR1 reads SGHRS; CDR2 reads YFSETQ. The CDR3 bases are TGCGCCAGCAGCCCGGAGGGCAGGACTTACGAGCAGTACTTC. It is translated as CASSPEGRTYEQYF.

The gene calls are TRBV7-2 and TRBJ1-5; D remains ambiguous. V lost 5 bases to trimming and J lost 3 bases, with 11 bases between them. CDR3 length: 14 amino acids. The germline CDR1 and CDR2 sequences are SGHTA and FQGNSA. The CDR3 reads CASSIDGPNQPQHF. The CDR3 nucleotides read TGTGCCAGCAGCATCGACGGTCCCAATCAGCCCCAGCATTTT.

This rearrangement joins TRBV29-1 to TRBJ1-5; possible D gene TRBD1, 6 bases. This CDR3 is 14 amino acids long. CDR1 SQVTM and CDR2 ANQGSEA come from the germline V gene. Trimming cost V 0 bases and J 6 bases, with 12 bases left between them. The DNA for the CDR3 is TGCAGCGTTGAAGACAGGGGAGAACGTCAGCCCCAGCATTTT. It translates to CSVEDRGERQPQHF. Together with reference TRBV29-1 and TRBJ1-5, the CDR3 gives the full variable domain: SAVISQKPSRDICQRGTSLTIQCQVDSQVTMMFWYRQQPGQSLTLIATANQGSEATYESGFVIDKFPISRPNLTFSTLTVSNMSPEDSSIYLCSVEDRGERQPQHFGDGTRLSIL.

This sequence joins TRBV19 and TRBJ1-3; D not certain. Germline-derived CDR1 and CDR2 are LNHDA and SQIVND (reference sequence). V shed 3 bases and J shed 4 bases, with 4 bases lying between them. The CDR3 covers 12 residues. CDR3 protein: CASSIEGNTIYF. CDR3 DNA sequence: TGTGCCAGTAGTATCGAAGGAAACACCATATATTTT.

V is TRBV20-1 and J is TRBJ2-7; possibly TRBD2 for D (6 bases). The V end lost 3 bases, the J end lost 3 bases, and 9 bases lay between the germline ends. Germline CDR1 reads DFQATT; CDR2 reads SNEGSKA (reference sequence). This CDR3 has 12 amino acids. The CDR3 bases are TGCAGTGCTAGGGACTACCGCTACGAGCAGTACTTC. Translated: CSARDYRYEQYF.

This clonotype was found many times. The rearrangement uses TRBV20-1 and TRBJ2-2; unclear D gene. Germline CDR1 is DFQATT and CDR2 is SNEGSKA (reference sequence). V was pared by 4 bases and J by 7 bases, with 7 bases between. CDR3 length: 11 amino acids. The CDR3 nucleotides read TGCAGTGCTAAGCTGGGCGGGGAGCTGTTTTTT. Its protein is CSAKLGGELFF.

This chain joins TRBV11-2 and TRBJ2-7; D may match TRBD1 or TRBD2 (5 bases each). V was clipped by 6 bases and J by 3 bases, with 21 bases between them. The V gene's germline CDR1 is SGHAT and CDR2 FQNNGV. The CDR3 sequence is 16 residues long. The DNA of the CDR3 is TGTGCCAGCAGTCCAATCCGGGACGGGAACTACTACGAGCAGTACTTC. Protein product: CASSPIRDGNYYEQYF.

This chain connects TRBV19 to TRBJ2-3; the match to TRBD1 covers 9 bases. V lost 4 bases and J lost 3; bases outside the gene matches: 8. Germline values: CDR1 LNHDA, CDR2 SQIVND (reference sequence). The CDR3 has 16 amino acids. The CDR3 region is CASSTTGGMRTDTQYF. CDR3 DNA sequence: TGTGCCAGTAGTACGACAGGGGGAATGCGAACAGATACGCAGTATTTT.

The table lists this clonotype with many counts. The chain carries TRBV14 and TRBJ2-3; 10 bases agree with TRBD2. The CDR3 loop spans 17 amino acids. Germline CDR1 reads SGHDN; CDR2 reads FVKESK. The junction had 11 bases not matched to a gene; V was cut back by 4 bases and J by 4 bases. CDR3: CASSRPLALAGADTQYF. In DNA form, the CDR3 reads TGTGCCAGCAGCCGTCCCCTCGCCCTAGCGGGAGCAGATACGCAGTATTTT. Using reference TRBV14 and TRBJ2-3 for the parts outside the CDR3, the full variable domain is EAGVTQFPSHSVIEKGQTVTLRCDPISGHDNLYWYRRVMGKEIKFLLHFVKESKQDESGMPNNRFLAERTGGTYSTLKVQPAELEDSGVYFCASSRPLALAGADTQYFGPGTRLTVL.

V gene TRBV20-1 combines with J gene TRBJ1-2; D is ambiguous. This CDR3 region has 13 residues. CDR1 DFQATT and CDR2 SNEGSKA come from the germline V gene (reference sequence). V was cut by 3 bases and J by 4 bases, with 12 bases left in between. CDR3 loop: CSASSGAGYGYTF. The DNA of the CDR3 is TGCAGTGCTAGTAGCGGTGCGGGCTATGGCTACACCTTC.

The chain recombines TRBV2 with TRBJ1-3, with unresolved D. Trimming left V 8 bases short and J 0 bases short, with 11 bases between. Germline values: CDR1 SNHLY, CDR2 FYNNEI. The CDR3 is made up of 14 amino acids. The CDR3 region has the DNA TGTGCCAGCGGTATGGTGATCTCTGGAAACACCATATATTTT. This translates into CASGMVISGNTIYF.

V gene TRBV7-2 combines with J gene TRBJ1-4, with no clear D. Germline CDR1 is SGHTA and CDR2 is FQGNSA. V was pared by 1 base and J by 10 bases, with 13 bases between. The CDR3 has 14 residues. The CDR3 region is CASSLDPPMRKLFF. CDR3 sequence (DNA): TGTGCCAGCAGCTTAGACCCGCCAATGCGAAAACTGTTTTTT.

The rearrangement joins TRBV29-1 to TRBJ1-2; no firm D call. The V and J ends lost 0 bases and 8 bases respectively, with 13 bases between them. The CDR3 spans 13 residues. Germline V lookup: CDR1 SQVTM, CDR2 ANQGSEA. The CDR3, as DNA: TGCAGCGTTGAAGATGGAGGAGGAACCGGCTACACCTTC. Its protein product is CSVEDGGGTGYTF.

The chain has TRBV29-1 and TRBJ2-5; D perhaps matches TRBD1 (5 bases). CDR3 length: 13 residues. Between the trimmed V and J ends, which lost 3 bases and 5 bases, there was a span of 13 bases. The germline gives CDR1 SQVTM, CDR2 ANQGSEA. CDR3 sequence: CSVESRAGETQYF. The CDR3 DNA reads as TGCAGCGTTGAGTCCAGGGCTGGTGAGACCCAGTACTTC.

This clonotype was picked up one time. V and J are TRBV5-1 and TRBJ1-2; D might be TRBD1 (6 bases). V lost 4 bases and J lost 8, with 15 bases in between. Germline V lookup: CDR1 SGHRS, CDR2 YFSETQ. The length of the CDR3 is 13 residues. In DNA form, the CDR3 reads TGCGCCAGCAGCCTAGCAGGGGCGGAAGGCTACACCTTC. This sequence encodes CASSLAGAEGYTF. The full variable domain, with the rest looked up from reference TRBV5-1 and TRBJ1-2, is KAGVTQTPRYLIKTRGQQVTLSCSPISGHRSVSWYQQTPGQGLQFLFEYFSETQRNKGNFPGRFSGRQFSNSRSEMNVSTLELGDSALYLCASSLAGAEGYTFGSGTRLTVV.

In its sample, this clonotype was seen a few times. The chain has TRBV10-1 and TRBJ2-2; no firm D call. The CDR3 is 13 residues long. The V gene lost 0 bases and the J gene lost 5 bases, with 4 bases spanning the gap. Per the germline V gene, CDR1 is WNHNN and CDR2 is SYGVQD (reference sequence). The CDR3 coding sequence is TGCGCCAGCAGTGAGTCACCGACCGGGGAGCTGTTTTTT. Protein product: CASSESPTGELFF.

Note on this clonotype: Since a much larger clone is just one base distant, this may be a read error. The chain employs TRBV29-1 and TRBJ2-7; 9 nucleotides match TRBD1. The junction had 7 bases not matched to a gene; V was cut back by 1 base and J by 3 bases. CDR3 size: 15 residues. The germline gives CDR1 SQVTM, CDR2 ANQGSEA. For the CDR3, the DNA is TGCAGCGTTGAAGTTTCCTGGACAGGGGACTACGAGCAGTACTTC. It specifies CSVEVSWTGDYEQYF.

This clonotype was picked up many times. The V call is TRBV7-9, the J call TRBJ1-1, with D unresolved. The CDR3 consists of 16 residues. CDR1 is SEHNR, CDR2 FQNEAQ, per germline (reference sequence). Trimming took 2 bases from V and 0 from J, leaving 13 bases between them. CDR3 protein: CASSLQGAEMNTEAFF. CDR3 sequence (DNA): TGTGCCAGCAGCTTACAAGGCGCCGAGATGAACACTGAAGCTTTCTTT.

This chain joins TRBV13 and TRBJ1-1, with 7 bases fitting TRBD1. The trim removed 5 bases at V and 3 bases at J, leaving 3 bases unmatched. Germline CDR1 reads PRHDT; CDR2 reads FYEKMQ (reference sequence). The CDR3 is made up of 13 amino acids. The CDR3 region is CASSRQGDTEAFF. CDR3 nucleotide sequence: TGTGCCAGCAGCAGACAGGGCGACACTGAAGCTTTCTTT.

This clonotype was observed many times. The chain uses TRBV21-1 and TRBJ2-1; the table's D call, TRBD1, has no DNA check behind it. TRBV21-1 is a pseudogene locus. CDR3 length: 18 residues. Here the CDR3 reads CASSKNPDLPISYNEQFF. CDR3 DNA sequence: TGTGCCAGCAGCAAAAATCCCGACTTGCCTATCTCCTACAATGAGCAGTTCTTC.

There are many counts of this clonotype. This chain connects TRBV11-2 to TRBJ1-1; no firm D call. V dropped 1 base and J dropped 2 bases, with 14 bases sitting between them. Per the germline V gene, CDR1 is SGHAT and CDR2 is FQNNGV. This CDR3 contains 16 residues. The CDR3 nucleotides read TGTGCCAGCAGCTTAGGCCCCAGCTTATTCAACACTGAAGCTTTCTTT. Translated, it gives CASSLGPSLFNTEAFF.